The 26 T cell receptor beta chains below were found in one sample sequenced in a study of T cell changes during pregnancy in multiple sclerosis. TCRdb's table, derived via immunoSEQ multiplex PCR, lists solely in-frame clones and lacks some. The sample includes 20,000 or so clones, about nine tenths of them seen just once. Sequenced material: CD8+ T cells from peripheral blood mononuclear cells, taken in the third trimester of pregnancy. The origin of the receptors is a female donor in good health, enrolled as a control in a pregnancy study.

The chain links TRBV4-3 to TRBJ2-3; the match to TRBD2 covers 13 bases. The CDR3 is made up of 18 amino acids. Germline CDR1 and CDR2: LGHNA and YSLEER. Trimming removed 3 bases from V and 2 bases from J; junction bases left unmatched: 8. In DNA, the CDR3 is TGCGCCAGCAGCCACTCATCCGGGACTAGCGGGGCCACAGATACGCAGTATTTT. It codes for CASSHSSGTSGATDTQYF.

This clone appeared a single time. This chain links TRBV18 with TRBJ1-4; no clear D. This CDR3 spans 15 amino acids. CDR1 and CDR2 (germline): KGHSH, LQKENI. The V gene lost 3 bases and the J gene lost 4 bases, with 12 bases spanning the gap. CDR3 sequence reads: CASSPVGSFNEKLFF. The CDR3 DNA follows: TGTGCCAGCTCACCGGTTGGTAGTTTTAATGAAAAACTGTTTTTT.

CDR3 loop: CASRRDSYSPLHF. For the CDR3, the DNA is TGTGCCAGCCGACGGGACTCTTATTCACCCCTCCACTTT. J is TRBJ1-6 and V is TRBV28; D possibly corresponds to TRBD1 (5 bases). CDR1 and CDR2 (germline): MDHEN, SYDVKM. CDR3 length: 13 residues. V was pared by 8 bases and J by 8 bases, with 13 bases between. Full variable domain (outside the CDR3, taken from reference TRBV28 and TRBJ1-6): DVKVTQSSRYLVKRTGEKVFLECVQDMDHENMFWYRQDPGLGLRLIYFSYDVKMKEKGDIPEGYSVSREKKERFSLILESASTNQTSMYLCASRRDSYSPLHFGNGTRLTVT.

This clone has just one count. CDR3 loop: CASSFSRASYEQYF. CDR3 in DNA: TGTGCCAGCAGTTTCAGCAGGGCCTCCTACGAGCAGTACTTC. The V gene is TRBV6-5, the J gene TRBJ2-7, with D perhaps matching TRBD1 (5 bases). Deletions cut 4 bases from V and 0 bases from J, with 10 bases between. The CDR3 contains 14 residues. The germline CDR1 and CDR2 sequences are MNHEY and SVGAGI.

V is TRBV4-3 and J is TRBJ2-1; a weak D match, TRBD1 (5 bases). CDR1 is LGHNA, CDR2 YSLEER, per germline. The CDR3 runs to 16 residues. V was trimmed by 0 bases and J by 0 bases, leaving 9 bases between them. The CDR3 loop reads CASSQDQGGSYNEQFF. Here the CDR3 DNA reads TGCGCCAGCAGCCAAGATCAGGGTGGCTCCTACAATGAGCAGTTCTTC.

The rearrangement links TRBV7-3 to TRBJ1-6; D might be TRBD1 (6 bases). The germline CDR1 and CDR2 sequences are SGHTA and FQGTGA. The V gene lost 4 bases and the J gene lost 6 bases, with 13 bases spanning the gap. The CDR3 extends over 15 amino acids. The CDR3 reads CASSYLGGPNSPLHF. CDR3 coding DNA: TGTGCCAGCAGCTATCTCGGGGGGCCTAATTCACCCCTCCACTTT. Complete variable domain (other parts from reference TRBV7-3 and TRBJ1-6): GAGVSQTPSNKVTEKGKYVELRCDPISGHTALYWYRQSLGQGPEFLIYFQGTGAADDSGLPNDRFFAVRPEGSVSTLKIQRTERGDSAVYLCASSYLGGPNSPLHFGNGTRLTVT.

This clone appeared once. The V gene is TRBV27, the J gene TRBJ2-6; 8 bases agree with TRBD1. There are 19 residues in the CDR3. The germline V gene encodes CDR1 MNHEY and CDR2 SMNVEV (reference sequence). V lost 3 bases and J lost 4; bases outside the gene matches: 14. The CDR3 bases are TGTGCCAGCAGTTTGGGCCAGGGGGCATGGGCTTCGGGGGCCAACGTCCTGACTTTC. It translates to CASSLGQGAWASGANVLTF.

The V and J genes are TRBV30 and TRBJ1-5; unclear D gene. The CDR3 sequence is 12 residues long. Trimming removed 1 base at V and 3 bases at J, with 4 bases between. Germline CDR1 GTSNPN, CDR2 SVGIG (reference sequence). CDR3 DNA: TGTGCCTGGAGTGACTTCAATCAGCCCCAGCATTTT. Its translation: CAWSDFNQPQHF.

The chain links TRBV4-3 to TRBJ2-1; tentative D call: TRBD2 (5 bases). The germline gives CDR1 LGHNA, CDR2 YSLEER. V was cut by 3 bases and J by 6 bases, with 15 bases left in between. This CDR3 has 15 residues. CDR3 residues: CASSHVAAGGNEQFF. The CDR3 DNA reads as TGCGCCAGCAGCCACGTGGCGGCAGGAGGCAATGAGCAGTTCTTC.

The chain's CDR3 is CASSPRRDNYGYTF. Written as DNA, the CDR3 is TGTGCCAGTAGTCCACGCAGGGATAACTATGGCTACACCTTC. The chain employs TRBV19 and TRBJ1-2, with D possibly matching TRBD1 (5 bases). The CDR3 has 14 residues. Germline values: CDR1 LNHDA, CDR2 SQIVND (reference sequence). Trimming removed 5 bases from V and 1 base from J, with 11 bases in between.

The sample holds one count of this clone. The chain employs TRBV28 and TRBJ1-2; 9 positions agree with TRBD1. Trimming removed 1 base from V and 4 bases from J; junction bases left unmatched: 10. This CDR3 spans 17 amino acids. Germline V CDR1 and CDR2: MDHEN, SYDVKM. The CDR3 protein is CASSLFARDRDFYGYTF. The CDR3 DNA is TGTGCCAGCAGTTTATTTGCCCGGGACAGGGACTTCTATGGCTACACCTTC.

The CDR3: CASSRGQDEAFF. The CDR3 DNA reads as TGTGCCAGCAGTCGCGGACAGGATGAAGCTTTCTTT. The V gene is TRBV6-6, the J gene TRBJ1-1; 7 bases line up with TRBD1. This CDR3 is built from 12 residues. Germline lookup yields CDR1 MNHNY and CDR2 SVGAGI (reference sequence). Germline trimming cut 5 bases from V and 7 bases from J; bases unmatched to any gene: 4.

As concerns this clone: Other nucleotide sequences in the sample specify the same CDR3. This chain links TRBV7-9 with TRBJ1-4, with 7 positions matching TRBD1. Germline V gene lookup returns CDR1 SEHNR and CDR2 FQNEAQ (reference sequence). V lost 1 base to trimming and J lost 1 base; unmatched junction nucleotides: 0. The CDR3 has 15 amino acids. CDR3 loop: CASSLDRGTNEKLFF. DNA of the CDR3: TGTGCCAGCAGCTTAGACAGGGGAACTAATGAAAAACTGTTTTTT.

The CDR3 DNA is TGTGCCAGTACTAGCGTCAGGGGGGCTGGGGCCAACGTCCTGACTTTC. Residues: CASTSVRGAGANVLTF. The chain carries TRBV19 and TRBJ2-6, with D possibly being TRBD1 (7 bases). Germline V gene data show CDR1 as LNHDA and CDR2 as SQIVND (reference sequence). The CDR3 sequence is 16 residues long. Deletions cut 7 bases from V and 2 bases from J, with 15 bases between. The full variable domain, its missing parts supplied by reference TRBV19 and TRBJ2-6, is DGGITQSPKYLFRKEGQNVTLSCEQNLNHDAMYWYRQDPGQGLRLIYYSQIVNDFQKGDIAEGYSVSREKKESFPLTVTSAQKNPTAFYLCASTSVRGAGANVLTFGAGSRLTVL.

The chain is built from TRBV14 and TRBJ1-1; D might be TRBD1 (5 bases). Trimming removed 0 bases at V and 2 bases at J, with 10 bases between. The CDR3 covers 15 residues. Germline assignment: CDR1 SGHDN and CDR2 FVKESK. This chain's CDR3 is CASSQEGGTNTEAFF. DNA for the CDR3: TGTGCCAGCAGCCAAGAAGGAGGGACTAACACTGAAGCTTTCTTT.

CDR3 in DNA: TGTGCCAGCAGCACTATCTTAACCGGGGAGCTGTTTTTT. Encoded protein: CASSTILTGELFF. V is TRBV7-9 and J is TRBJ2-2; unclear D gene. The CDR3 is 13 residues long. The V end was cut by 5 bases, the J end by 5 bases, with 9 bases between. Germline V gene lookup returns CDR1 SEHNR and CDR2 FQNEAQ (reference sequence).

This clone showed up just once. The J gene is TRBJ1-5, the V gene TRBV25-1; D perhaps matches TRBD1 (5 bases). Germline V gene data show CDR1 as MGHDK and CDR2 as SYGVNS. This CDR3 region has 15 residues. V lost 1 base and J 3 bases, leaving 10 bases between the germline ends. The CDR3 protein is CASSEWGGTNQPQHF. As DNA, the CDR3 is TGTGCCAGCAGTGAATGGGGGGGGACCAATCAGCCCCAGCATTTT.

Only a few counts were recorded for this clone. J is TRBJ1-2 and V is TRBV5-4, with D tentatively TRBD1 (6 bases). Trimming removed 2 bases from V and 2 bases from J, with 13 bases in between. CDR1 is SGHNT, CDR2 YYREEE, per germline (reference sequence). The CDR3 extends over 15 amino acids. CDR3: CASSFDGGQNYGYTF. Written as DNA, the CDR3 is TGTGCCAGCAGCTTTGACGGGGGGCAAAACTATGGCTACACCTTC. The full variable domain, rest sourced from reference TRBV5-4 and TRBJ1-2, is ETGVTQSPTHLIKTRGQQVTLRCSSQSGHNTVSWYQQALGQGPQFIFQYYREEENGRGNFPPRFSGLQFPNYSSELNVNALELDDSALYLCASSFDGGQNYGYTFGSGTRLTVV.

This clone was seen a single time. V and J are TRBV20-1 and TRBJ1-2, with D possibly being TRBD1 (5 bases). Germline loops: CDR1 DFQATT, CDR2 SNEGSKA (reference sequence). Trimming took 6 bases from V and 6 from J, leaving 8 bases between them. CDR3 length: 10 amino acids. The CDR3 sequence is CSAGGDGYTF. The CDR3 nucleotides are TGCAGTGCCGGGGGTGATGGCTACACCTTC.

CDR3 nucleotide sequence: TGTGCCAGCAGTCCGTTTTCCCACAATGAGCAGTTCTTC. Protein product: CASSPFSHNEQFF. The chain joins TRBV27 to TRBJ2-1; D is undetermined. CDR3 length: 13 amino acids. Germline CDR1 and CDR2: MNHEY and SMNVEV (reference sequence). The V and J ends lost 5 bases and 5 bases respectively, with 10 bases between them.

V usage is TRBV5-6 and J usage is TRBJ1-5; D call uncertain. Germline CDR1 SGHDT, CDR2 YYEEEE. The CDR3 totals 12 residues. V shed 3 bases and J shed 5 bases, with 6 bases lying between them. CDR3 DNA: TGTGCCAGCAGCTGGGCTGATCAGCCCCAGCATTTT. It encodes CASSWADQPQHF.

This rearrangement joins TRBV9 to TRBJ1-2; 7 nucleotides line up with TRBD1. V shed 0 bases and J 3 bases; nucleotides not matched to a gene: 8. In germline, CDR1 is SGDLS, CDR2 YYNGEE. CDR3 length: 16 residues. CDR3 coding DNA: TGTGCCAGCAGCGTAGGACAGGGAGTGGACTACTATGGCTACACCTTC. Its translation is CASSVGQGVDYYGYTF.

This chain links TRBV7-2 with TRBJ2-3, with TRBD2 matching 7 bases. V lost 3 bases to trimming and J lost 6 bases; unmatched junction nucleotides: 12. The CDR3 contains 16 residues. From germline, CDR1 is SGHTA and CDR2 FQGNSA. CDR3 in amino acids: CASSFVPGMGGDTQYF. CDR3 in DNA: TGTGCCAGCAGCTTTGTGCCAGGCATGGGGGGGGATACGCAGTATTTT.

The chain is built from TRBV10-3 and TRBJ1-2; 7 bases match TRBD1. The CDR3 covers 17 residues. The trim removed 10 bases at V and 4 bases at J, leaving 21 bases unmatched. The V gene's germline CDR1 is ENHRY and CDR2 SYGVKD. CDR3 nucleotides: TGTGCCAGCCGACCCATACCTACCGTGGACAGGCCCTATGGCTACACCTTC. Translating gives CASRPIPTVDRPYGYTF.

V gene TRBV5-8 combines with J gene TRBJ1-2; D possibly corresponds to TRBD1 (6 bases). CDR3 length: 14 amino acids. Trimming shortened V by 4 bases and J by 7 bases, and 17 bases separated the two germline ends. Per germline, CDR1 SGHTS and CDR2 YDEGEE. The CDR3 DNA follows: TGTGCCAGCAGCCCACCCGGGGGGGCAGGTGGCTACACCTTC. This translates into CASSPPGGAGGYTF.

The rearrangement joins TRBV9 to TRBJ2-1, with 8 bases lining up with TRBD2. The CDR3 totals 17 residues. J was trimmed by 3 bases and V by 3 bases; bases with no gene match: 11. Germline assignment: CDR1 SGDLS and CDR2 YYNGEE. CDR3 coding DNA: TGTGCCAGCAGCGCAAGGGGTGGAAGCGGGAGCTACAATGAGCAGTTCTTC. The encoded protein is CASSARGGSGSYNEQFF.